The TCR beta chain described here comes from a study of cytomegalovirus exposure and HLA in healthy donors. Whole-study findings and limits: Within the 130 or so validation repertoires, first-cohort TCR clusters tended to co-occur, according to a later analysis. A few CMV-associated chains proved CMV antigen-specific in vitro.

Notes on this clone: Its antigen remains unidentified.

The protocol was immunoSEQ multiplex PCR, while the TCRdb copy is restricted to in-frame clones and leaves out a portion. In the table there are approximately 200,000 clones, about 81% of which are singletons. The CDR3 extends over 15 amino acids. Trimming stripped 4 bases from V and 3 bases from J, with 13 bases between. Germline loops: CDR1 SNHLY, CDR2 FYNNEI. This receptor was taken from a young woman in good health and CMV-seronegative. Input material: PBMCs. The chain employs TRBV2 and TRBJ1-5, with D possibly TRBD1 on 6 matching bases. This CDR3 is CASSGARGHNQPQHF. The DNA of the CDR3 is TGTGCCAGCAGTGGTGCCAGGGGTCACAATCAGCCCCAGCATTTT. Looking up the rest from reference TRBV2 and TRBJ1-5 gives the full variable domain: EPEVTQTPSHQVTQMGQEVILRCVPISNHLYFYWYRQILGQKVEFLVSFYNNEISEKSEIFDDQFSVERPDGSNFTLKIRSTKLEDSAMYFCASSGARGHNQPQHFGDGTRLSIL.